One sample yielded the 3 T cell receptor beta chains listed below, sequenced in a study of Graves' ophthalmopathy and Graves' hyperthyroidism. Investigators amplified TCR beta CDR3 regions from RNA transcripts. HTBI primers were used in a first-round RT-PCR, which preceded a second-round multiplex PCR. MiXCR, applied by TCRdb to the multiplex PCR reads, yields one record per CDR3 protein. The sample holds approximately 700,000 distinct CDR3 sequences, 40% seen once. The sequenced sample was peripheral blood. Every receptor here comes from an adult man with Graves' ophthalmopathy.

The chain couples TRBV25-1 to TRBJ2-2, with D possibly being TRBD1 (5 bases). The germline V gene has CDR1 MGHDK and CDR2 SYGVNS. The CDR3 contains 12 residues. Between the trimmed V and J ends, which lost 6 bases and 10 bases, there was a span of 12 bases. The CDR3 loop is CASSLIGQELFF. CDR3 DNA: TGTGCCAGCAGCTTAATTGGACAGGAGCTGTTTTTT.

V gene TRBV4-2 combines with J gene TRBJ1-1; D unresolved. The CDR3 has 12 amino acids. CDR1 and CDR2 (germline): LGHNA, YNFKEQ. Trimming shortened V by 2 bases and J by 11 bases, and 12 bases separated the two germline ends. CDR3 nucleotide sequence: TGTGCCAGCAGCCAACAACCGGGTGGGGCTTTCTTT. Protein sequence: CASSQQPGGAFF.

This clonotype was detected many times. The chain combines TRBV7-2 with TRBJ1-4; the D is unclear. This CDR3 is built from 14 residues. Germline V gene data show CDR1 as SGHTA and CDR2 as FQGNSA. V lost 3 bases and J 7 bases, leaving 12 bases between the germline ends. The CDR3: CASSLGGLREKLFF. The CDR3 region has the DNA TGTGCCAGCAGCTTGGGAGGGTTACGTGAAAAACTGTTTTTT.